Described below is a single TCR beta chain sequence and its context. Its antigen is unidentified. Germline CDR1 SEHNR, CDR2 FQNEAQ (reference sequence). This CDR3 spans 14 amino acids. V was pared by 3 bases and J by 1 base, with 9 bases between. Naive CD8 cells lacked CD45RO and underwent positive selection for CCR7, leaving out terminally differentiated effector memory CD45RA+ cells. This entry is derived from a study of shared clonotypes between healthy human individuals. Overall study results and limits: Lower generation probabilities were found for non-shared clonotypes than for those shared by all four donors. Several donors held about 5% of naive CD4 clonotypes in common.

Methods used by the authors: Filtering of immunoSEQ junctional sequences could not match full-length read filtering. The repertoire was sequenced with immunoSEQ multiplex PCR; TCRdb's copy has only in-frame clones and lacks some. V, J and clone size are taken as reported in that table, and D and trimming were inferred from the DNA itself. The data hold approximately 2,000,000 clones, with just under 95% observed a single time. V usage is TRBV7-9 and J usage is TRBJ1-1; D call uncertain. Sequenced input: naive CD8+ T cells from PBMCs. The receptor comes from a man between 18 and 29 years old in good health. Some clones in this sample may be carry-over from other donors' samples. CDR3 residues: CASSFPVGNTEAFF. In DNA, the CDR3 is TGTGCCAGCAGCTTTCCGGTTGGGAACACTGAAGCTTTCTTT.